Listed below are T cell receptor beta chains from one sample, sequenced in a study of cytomegalovirus exposure and HLA in healthy donors. Sequenced by immunoSEQ multiplex PCR; TCRdb stores in-frame clones only, minus some. Of 100,000 to 150,000 clones listed, 17% are singletons. The specimen sequenced was PBMCs. Source of these receptors: a female donor in good health and CMV-seropositive. CDR3s include the opening cysteine and the closing phenylalanine or tryptophan. A D gene is named only where the DNA matches it firmly. The listing skips clone size in some rows; elsewhere it reads once, few, many or a size class.

size	J	D	V	CDR3	DNA
NA	TRBJ2-7	TRBD1	TRBV28	CASSLGGQGAGEQYF	TGTGCCAGCAGCCTAGGGGGACAGGGGGCAGGCGAGCAGTACTTC
NA	TRBJ2-3	TRBD2	TRBV5-1	CASSWGDYLNTDTQYF	TGCGCCAGCAGCTGGGGGGACTATCTAAACACAGATACACAGTATTTT
NA	TRBJ2-3	NA	TRBV6-1	CASSALAFRARTDTQYF	TGTGCCAGCAGTGCGCTTGCGTTCAGGGCTCGGACAGATACGCAGTATTTT
few	TRBJ1-2	TRBD1	TRBV29-1	CSVGTGGDYGYTF	TGCAGCGTGGGGACAGGGGGCGACTATGGCTACACCTTC
NA	TRBJ2-7	NA	TRBV5-1	CASSSREALYEQYF	TGCGCCAGCAGCTCCCGGGAAGCCCTGTACGAGCAGTACTTC
few	TRBJ2-7	TRBD2	TRBV6-5	CASSSWEGDEQYF	TGTGCCAGCAGTTCTTGGGAGGGTGACGAGCAGTACTTC
NA	TRBJ1-2	TRBD1	TRBV7-2	CASSPSWTGSYGYTF	TGTGCCAGCAGCCCTTCTTGGACAGGGTCCTATGGCTACACCTTC
NA	TRBJ2-3	NA	TRBV10-3	CASLRVETDTQYF	TGTGCCAGTCTCAGGGTGGAGACAGATACGCAGTATTTT
NA	TRBJ1-2	NA	TRBV19	CASSIARIPYGYTF	TGTGCCAGTAGTATAGCCAGAATTCCCTATGGCTACACCTTC
NA	TRBJ1-6	NA	TRBV5-1	CASSSSNSPLHF	TGTGCCAGCAGCTCCTCTAATTCACCCCTCCACTTT
NA	TRBJ2-7	NA	TRBV7-9	CASSLGSWYEQYF	TGTGCCAGCAGCTTAGGGAGTTGGTACGAGCAGTACTTC
NA	TRBJ1-1	NA	TRBV29-1	CSFTGVTNTEAFF	TGCAGCTTCACGGGAGTTACGAACACTGAAGCTTTCTTT
NA	TRBJ2-1	NA	TRBV18	CASSPPVYEQFF	TGTGCCAGCTCACCACCCGTATATGAGCAGTTCTTC
NA	TRBJ1-2	NA	TRBV6-5	CASTPRGIYGYTF	TGTGCCAGCACCCCTCGAGGTATCTATGGCTACACCTTC
NA	TRBJ2-5	NA	TRBV19	CASRPNPGSQETQYF	TGTGCCAGTAGGCCCAACCCAGGCTCCCAAGAGACCCAGTACTTC
few	TRBJ1-1	NA	TRBV28	CASSIRRGHMNTEAFF	TGTGCCAGCAGTATAAGAAGGGGACACATGAACACTGAAGCTTTCTTT
few	TRBJ2-7	NA	TRBV5-6	CASSEVMRSSYEQYF	TGTGCCAGCAGCGAAGTGATGAGGAGCTCCTACGAGCAGTACTTC
few	TRBJ2-1	NA	TRBV4-3	CASSQDILREQFF	TGCGCCAGCAGCCAAGATATTCTGCGGGAGCAGTTCTTC
NA	TRBJ2-7	TRBD1	TRBV29-1	CSVGTGRGDEQYF	TGCAGCGTGGGGACAGGGCGAGGGGACGAGCAGTACTTC
NA	TRBJ2-7	NA	TRBV28	CASSGPEQYF	TGTGCCAGCAGTGGGCCCGAGCAGTACTTC
few	TRBJ2-5	TRBD2	TRBV5-1	CASSLGLAASETQYF	TGCGCCAGCAGCTTGGGACTAGCGGCCTCAGAGACCCAGTACTTC
few	TRBJ2-7	NA	TRBV15	CATSGRSGRTYEQYF	TGTGCCACCAGCGGGCGTAGCGGCAGGACCTACGAGCAGTACTTC
once	TRBJ1-2	NA	TRBV5-6	CASRTTRVAGYTF	TGTGCCAGCAGAACAACACGGGTGGCTGGCTACACCTTC
NA	TRBJ2-3	NA	TRBV5-4	CASSLTLATSTDTQYF	TGTGCCAGCAGCTTGACCCTAGCGACTAGCACAGATACGCAGTATTTT
NA	TRBJ1-6	TRBD1	TRBV7-9	CASSDTGDSPLHF	TGTGCCAGCAGCGATACAGGGGACTCACCCCTCCACTTT
NA	TRBJ2-1	TRBD1	TRBV19	CASRNRGYNEQFF	TGTGCCAGTAGAAACAGGGGGTACAATGAGCAGTTCTTC
few	TRBJ1-1	NA	TRBV10-3	CAISETVSNTEAFF	TGTGCCATCAGTGAGACAGTATCCAACACTGAAGCTTTCTTT
few	TRBJ2-7	NA	TRBV27	CASSFRDTSYEQYF	TGTGCCAGCAGTTTCCGGGACACATCCTACGAGCAGTACTTC
NA	TRBJ1-6	NA	TRBV4-1	CASSQDRVTGGFDSPLHF	TGCGCCAGCAGCCAAGATCGAGTGACAGGAGGATTCGATTCACCCCTCCACTTT
NA	TRBJ2-3	NA	TRBV7-2	CASSVGGEGYLTTDTQYF	TGTGCCAGCAGCGTAGGGGGAGAGGGCTATTTGACGACAGATACGCAGTATTTT
few	TRBJ2-7	NA	TRBV30	CAWSVVGSREQYF	TGTGCCTGGAGTGTAGTCGGGTCCCGGGAGCAGTACTTC
few	TRBJ1-2	NA	TRBV6-5	CASSYSVAGAGGYTF	TGTGCCAGCAGTTACTCGGTAGCAGGGGCGGGTGGCTACACCTTC
NA	TRBJ2-7	NA	TRBV29-1	CSVEDSGTSPYEQYF	TGCAGCGTTGAAGATTCCGGGACTTCTCCCTACGAGCAGTACTTC
NA	TRBJ2-3	NA	TRBV7-9	CASSSPRFTSTDTQYF	TGTGCCAGCAGCTCTCCTAGATTCACAAGCACAGATACGCAGTATTTT
NA	TRBJ1-1	NA	TRBV6-5	CASSEFGANTEAFF	TGTGCCAGCAGTGAATTCGGAGCGAACACTGAAGCTTTCTTT
NA	TRBJ1-2	NA	TRBV5-4	CASSLGPGANGYTF	TGTGCCAGCAGCTTGGGTCCAGGGGCGAATGGCTACACCTTC
few	TRBJ1-6	TRBD1	TRBV18	CASSPTGQYNSPLHF	TGTGCCAGCTCACCTACGGGACAGTATAATTCACCCCTCCACTTT